These T cell receptor beta chains were read from a single sample in a study of T cells after yellow fever vaccination. TCRdb reanalysed the 5' RACE reads using MiXCR and keeps one entry per CDR3 protein. The sample carries around 340,000 distinct CDR3 sequences, around 12% recorded once. The starting material was CD4+ T cells sorted from PBMCs, obtained 15 days after the yellow fever booster vaccination. All receptors come from a man aged 18 to 30 who received the YFV17D yellow fever vaccine. CDR3s include the opening cysteine and the closing phenylalanine or tryptophan. The D gene is left open where the match is weak. Part of the rows lack a size; the others show once, few, many or a class for expanded clones.

D gene	clone size	V gene	J gene	CDR3 protein	CDR3 DNA
-	few	TRBV12-3/TRBV12-4	TRBJ2-7	CASSFPGTYEQYF	TGTGCCAGCAGTTTCCCAGGAACCTACGAGCAGTACTTC
-	few	TRBV7-9	TRBJ2-5	CASSVWADQETQYF	TGTGCCAGCAGTGTATGGGCAGACCAAGAGACCCAGTACTTC
TRBD1	few	TRBV6-2/TRBV6-3	TRBJ1-5	CASRQDREQPQHF	TGTGCCAGCAGACAGGACAGGGAGCAGCCCCAGCATTTT
-	-	TRBV10-3	TRBJ1-1	CAISDIENTEAFF	TGTGCCATCAGTGATATCGAAAACACTGAAGCTTTCTTT
-	-	TRBV20-1	TRBJ2-1	CSARAPLLSYNEQFF	TGCAGTGCTAGAGCCCCCCTCTTGTCCTACAATGAGCAGTTCTTC
-	many	TRBV12-3/TRBV12-4	TRBJ1-1	CASSLQVNTEAFF	TGTGCCAGCAGTTTACAGGTGAACACTGAAGCTTTCTTT
-	many	TRBV5-1	TRBJ2-1	CASSLLGGSYNEQFF	TGCGCCAGCAGCTTGTTAGGGGGCTCCTACAATGAGCAGTTCTTC
-	few	TRBV7-6	TRBJ2-5	CASSTWQGQETQYF	TGTGCCAGCAGCACGTGGCAGGGGCAAGAGACCCAGTACTTC
-	many	TRBV20-1	TRBJ1-4	CSATDSTNEKLFF	TGCAGTGCTACCGACTCAACTAATGAAAAACTGTTTTTT
-	few	TRBV7-2	TRBJ2-4	CASSPSWASENIQYF	TGTGCCAGCAGCCCTAGCTGGGCCAGTGAGAACATTCAGTACTTC
-	few	TRBV9	TRBJ1-1	CASSVGGGEAFF	TGTGCCAGCAGCGTAGGAGGAGGTGAAGCTTTCTTT
-	-	TRBV29-1	TRBJ1-1	CSVGAGALNTEAFF	TGCAGCGTTGGTGCCGGGGCCCTGAACACTGAAGCTTTCTTT
-	few	TRBV4-2	TRBJ2-1	CASSQVHEQFF	TGTGCCAGCAGCCAAGTCCATGAGCAGTTCTTC
-	-	TRBV19	TRBJ2-3	CASSVPRETQYF	TGTGCCAGTAGTGTACCGCGGGAAACGCAGTATTTT
TRBD1	many	TRBV5-1	TRBJ2-3	CASSFSGGDTQYF	TGCGCCAGCAGCTTCTCAGGGGGAGATACGCAGTATTTT
-	-	TRBV30	TRBJ1-4	CAISGQRREKLFF	TGTGCCATCTCGGGACAACGGAGGGAAAAACTGTTTTTT
TRBD2	few	TRBV6-2/TRBV6-3	TRBJ2-4	CASSPPGAGNENIQYF	TGTGCCAGCAGTCCCCCAGGAGCGGGGAACGAAAACATTCAGTACTTC
-	few	TRBV20-1	TRBJ2-1	CSAGGGNNRYNEQFF	TGCAGTGCCGGAGGGGGGAACAACAGATACAATGAGCAGTTCTTC
TRBD1	few	TRBV7-2	TRBJ1-5	CASSGGQGRDQPQHF	TGTGCCAGCAGCGGGGGACAGGGGCGAGATCAGCCCCAGCATTTT
-	-	TRBV12-3/TRBV12-4	TRBJ1-1	CASKWGGSEAFF	TGTGCCAGCAAATGGGGGGGTAGTGAAGCTTTCTTT
TRBD2	few	TRBV3-1	TRBJ2-1	CASSHFLAGGGEQFF	TGTGCCAGCAGCCATTTTTTAGCGGGGGGAGGGGAGCAGTTCTTC
TRBD2	-	TRBV20-1	TRBJ2-2	CSAKGLGMTGELFF	TGCAGTGCTAAGGGACTAGGGATGACCGGGGAGCTGTTTTTT
-	few	TRBV4-1	TRBJ2-5	CASSQDSARGAETQYF	TGCGCCAGCAGCCAAGATTCGGCACGGGGAGCTGAGACCCAGTACTTC
TRBD2	few	TRBV4-3	TRBJ2-1	CASSRRLGLAATNNEQFF	TGCGCCAGCAGCCGACGACTGGGACTAGCGGCAACTAACAATGAGCAGTTCTTC
-	-	TRBV3-1	TRBJ2-1	CASSQVPLAYNEQFF	TGTGCCAGCAGCCAAGTGCCGTTGGCATACAATGAGCAGTTCTTC
-	-	TRBV15	TRBJ2-3	CATSSDRRSTDTQYF	TGTGCCACCAGCAGCGACAGACGAAGCACAGATACGCAGTATTTT
-	-	TRBV6-5	TRBJ1-6	CASSYSGADSKSLHF	TGTGCCAGCAGTTACTCAGGGGCAGACTCGAAATCCCTCCACTTT
-	-	TRBV20-1	TRBJ2-7	CSATTGGPYEQYF	TGCAGTGCTACAACGGGGGGCCCCTACGAGCAGTACTTC
TRBD1	many	TRBV28	TRBJ2-1	CASSFGTGGYEQFF	TGTGCCAGCAGTTTCGGGACAGGGGGGTATGAGCAGTTCTTC
-	few	TRBV19	TRBJ2-1	CASTSPIRNEQFF	TGTGCCAGTACCTCGCCCATCAGAAATGAGCAGTTCTTC
-	many	TRBV15	TRBJ1-1	CATSRVHGLENTEAFF	TGTGCCACCAGCAGAGTGCACGGGTTGGAAAACACTGAAGCTTTCTTT
-	-	TRBV5-1	TRBJ1-4	CASHLRPNEKLFF	TGCGCCAGCCACCTGAGACCTAATGAAAAACTGTTTTTT
-	few	TRBV3-1	TRBJ1-1	CASSWFRNTEAFF	TGTGCCAGCAGCTGGTTCCGGAACACTGAAGCTTTCTTT
-	few	TRBV5-5	TRBJ2-5	CASSLVGTIETQYF	TGTGCCAGCAGCTTGGTTGGGACCATAGAGACCCAGTACTTC
-	-	TRBV6-4	TRBJ1-2	CASSDGGSWGFNGYTF	TGTGCCAGCAGTGACGGCGGGAGTTGGGGATTCAATGGCTACACCTTC
TRBD2	many	TRBV7-2	TRBJ2-1	CASSSGLNNEQFF	TGTGCCAGCAGCTCGGGACTAAACAATGAGCAGTTCTTC
-	few	TRBV11-2	TRBJ2-7	CASSLRSPGPYEQYF	TGTGCCAGCAGCCTGAGGAGCCCTGGTCCGTACGAGCAGTACTTC
TRBD1	few	TRBV5-1	TRBJ1-4	CASSSVADRVREKLFF	TGCGCCAGCAGCTCGGTGGCGGACAGGGTTAGGGAAAAACTGTTTTTT
TRBD1	-	TRBV6-1	TRBJ1-5	CASSATGAIQPQHF	TGTGCCAGCAGTGCTACAGGGGCGATTCAGCCCCAGCATTTT
TRBD2	-	TRBV7-9	TRBJ2-1	CASSSLAGPEQFF	TGTGCCAGCAGCTCTCTAGCGGGGCCTGAGCAGTTCTTC
TRBD1	few	TRBV12-3/TRBV12-4	TRBJ1-1	CASSSGQVYEAFF	TGTGCCAGCAGTTCCGGACAGGTCTATGAAGCTTTCTTT
-	few	TRBV5-1	TRBJ2-1	CASSMEPKTGHEQFF	TGCGCCAGCAGCATGGAACCGAAAACGGGCCATGAGCAGTTCTTC
-	few	TRBV12-3/TRBV12-4	TRBJ1-1	CASSSTGTEAFF	TGTGCCAGCAGTTCCACAGGGACTGAAGCTTTCTTT
-	few	TRBV4-2	TRBJ2-5	CASTTGSDGTQYF	TGTGCCAGCACCACCGGGTCCGACGGGACCCAGTACTTC
TRBD2	-	TRBV5-1	TRBJ2-1	CASRVSGGLDEQFF	TGCGCCAGCAGAGTTAGCGGGGGCCTTGATGAGCAGTTCTTC
-	few	TRBV5-1	TRBJ1-4	CASSFRQPAEKLFF	TGCGCCAGCAGCTTTAGACAGCCGGCGGAAAAACTGTTTTTT
-	few	TRBV5-1	TRBJ1-1	CASSYTTGANTEAFF	TGCGCCAGCAGCTACACGACAGGAGCGAACACTGAAGCTTTCTTT
-	-	TRBV4-1	TRBJ1-1	CASSPYPGDTEAFF	TGCGCCAGCAGCCCTTACCCAGGGGACACTGAAGCTTTCTTT
-	-	TRBV6-1	TRBJ1-5	CASSVLYSNQPQHF	TGTGCCAGCAGCGTACTCTATAGCAATCAGCCCCAGCATTTT
-	-	TRBV6-2/TRBV6-3	TRBJ2-1	CASNLGVYNEQFF	TGTGCCAGCAATCTGGGAGTCTACAATGAGCAGTTCTTC
-	few	TRBV7-2	TRBJ1-1	CASSLGGGWVRSTEAFF	TGTGCCAGCAGCCTTGGGGGAGGGTGGGTGAGGTCCACTGAAGCTTTCTTT
-	many	TRBV12-3/TRBV12-4	TRBJ2-1	CASSLDFRGGSNEQFF	TGTGCCAGCAGTTTAGATTTTCGAGGAGGGTCCAATGAGCAGTTCTTC
-	few	TRBV6-2/TRBV6-3	TRBJ1-2	CASKGQTLDGYTF	TGTGCCAGCAAAGGACAGACCCTCGATGGCTACACCTTC
TRBD1	few	TRBV12-3/TRBV12-4	TRBJ2-3	CASSLETGYTDTQYF	TGTGCCAGCAGTTTAGAGACAGGGTATACAGATACGCAGTATTTT
-	-	TRBV7-2	TRBJ1-2	CASSPWGLTVYGYTF	TGTGCCAGCAGCCCTTGGGGCTTGACGGTCTATGGCTACACCTTC
-	few	TRBV20-1	TRBJ1-3	CSATGPGDTIYF	TGCAGTGCTACAGGGCCTGGAGACACCATATATTTT
-	-	TRBV29-1	TRBJ2-5	CSVGRETQYF	TGCAGCGTGGGAAGGGAGACCCAGTACTTC
-	-	TRBV20-1	TRBJ1-5	CSARGAYQPQHF	TGCAGTGCTAGAGGGGCCTATCAGCCCCAGCATTTT
-	-	TRBV5-7	TRBJ1-4	CASSLLESSEKLFF	TGTGCCAGCAGCTTGTTAGAGTCGTCCGAAAAACTGTTTTTT
-	few	TRBV6-2/TRBV6-3	TRBJ1-1	CASNEQGTFTEAFF	TGTGCCAGCAACGAGCAGGGGACGTTCACTGAAGCTTTCTTT